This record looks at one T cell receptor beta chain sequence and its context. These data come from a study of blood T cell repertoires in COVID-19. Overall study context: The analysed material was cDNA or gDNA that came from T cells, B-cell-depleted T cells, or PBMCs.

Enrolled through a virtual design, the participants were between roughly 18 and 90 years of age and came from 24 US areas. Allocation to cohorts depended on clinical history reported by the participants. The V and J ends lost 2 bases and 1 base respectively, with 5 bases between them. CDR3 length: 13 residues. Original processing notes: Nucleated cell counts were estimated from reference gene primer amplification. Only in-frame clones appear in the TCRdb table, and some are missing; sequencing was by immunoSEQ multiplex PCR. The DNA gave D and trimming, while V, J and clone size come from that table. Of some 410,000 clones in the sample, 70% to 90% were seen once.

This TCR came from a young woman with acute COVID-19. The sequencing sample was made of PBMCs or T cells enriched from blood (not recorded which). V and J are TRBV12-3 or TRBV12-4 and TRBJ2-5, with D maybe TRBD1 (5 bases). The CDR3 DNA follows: TGTGCCAGCAGTTTACAGGGCCAAGAGACCCAGTACTTC. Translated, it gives CASSLQGQETQYF.